These T cell receptor beta chains were read from a single sample in a study of cytomegalovirus exposure and HLA in healthy donors. This table comes from immunoSEQ multiplex PCR, and its TCRdb copy is limited to in-frame clones, with some not included. The record lists some 72,000 clones, of which the ten most abundant hold 0.83%. What was sequenced was PBMCs. The receptor source for this set is a boy between 10 and 17 years old in good health and CMV-seronegative. Each CDR3 is given with its conserved first and last residue. D genes are given only for firm matches.

j_call	v_call	d_call	cdr3_nt	cdr3_aa
TRBJ2-3	TRBV19	-	TGTGCCAGTAGTATAAGGACAAGATCTAGTAGCACAGATACGCAGTATTTT	CASSIRTRSSSTDTQYF
TRBJ2-6	TRBV4-1	-	TGCGCCAGCAGCCAAGCGGGGATGGGACTTTACTCTGGGGCCAACGTCCTGACTTTC	CASSQAGMGLYSGANVLTF
TRBJ2-3	TRBV6-5	TRBD2	TGTGCCAGCAGTCGGTTTAGCGGGGGGCTAGATACGCAGTATTTT	CASSRFSGGLDTQYF
TRBJ1-1	TRBV18	TRBD1	TGTGCCAGCTCATTCGGACAGGGGAACACTGAAGCTTTCTTT	CASSFGQGNTEAFF
TRBJ2-1	TRBV20-1	-	TGCAGTGCTAGTAGAGAAGAGCAGTTCTTC	CSASREEQFF
TRBJ1-1	TRBV28	-	TGTGCCAGCGTAACCTGGAGCGGAAGATTCACTGAAGCTTTCTTT	CASVTWSGRFTEAFF
TRBJ2-5	TRBV7-9	TRBD2	TGTGCCAGCAGCACGCACCGGGGGATAGCGGGGGGGCCCCGAGAGACCCAGTACTTC	CASSTHRGIAGGPRETQYF
TRBJ1-5	TRBV6-1	-	TGTGCCAGCAGTGAGGGGGGGGAGAATCAGCCCCAGCATTTT	CASSEGGENQPQHF
TRBJ1-4	TRBV25-1	-	TGTGCCAGCAGTTGGGAGAGGGGGACACTGTTTTTT	CASSWERGTLFF
TRBJ2-2	TRBV12-5	TRBD2	TGTGCTAGTGGGAGGACTAGCAGCAACACCGGGGAGCTGTTTTTT	CASGRTSSNTGELFF
TRBJ2-7	TRBV6-6	-	TGTGCCAGCAGTAAACAGAGTTTTAGCTCCTACGAGCAGTACTTC	CASSKQSFSSYEQYF
TRBJ1-6	TRBV2	-	TGTGCCAGCAGCGCCTCGGGACTGTATAATTCACCCCTCCACTTT	CASSASGLYNSPLHF
TRBJ2-1	TRBV5-4	TRBD2	TGTGCCAGCAGCTCCCTAGCGGGAAGCTCCTACAATGAGCAGTTCTTC	CASSSLAGSSYNEQFF
TRBJ2-7	TRBV4-3	-	TGCGCCAGCAGCCAAGACAGGGGCTACGAGCAGTACTTC	CASSQDRGYEQYF
TRBJ2-6	TRBV5-1	-	TGCGCCAGCAGTGCAGGTTATGGGGCCAACGTCCTGACTTTC	CASSAGYGANVLTF
TRBJ1-1	TRBV18	-	TGTGCCAGCTCACCAGGGGGGGCACCTACTTTCTTT	CASSPGGAPTFF
TRBJ2-7	TRBV9	-	TGTGCCAGCAGCGAGGGTGGAGGCATGACCTACGAGCAGTACTTC	CASSEGGGMTYEQYF
TRBJ2-4	TRBV6-5	-	TGTGCCAGCAGAACCGGGGATAAAAACATTCAGTACTTC	CASRTGDKNIQYF
TRBJ2-1	TRBV29-1	TRBD2	TGCAGCGTAAGGTCCGGGACTAGCGGGAGAGGGTCCTACAATGAGCAGTTCTTC	CSVRSGTSGRGSYNEQFF
TRBJ1-1	TRBV5-1	TRBD1	TGCGCCAGCAGCGGGGCAGGGGGATATACTGAAGCTTTCTTT	CASSGAGGYTEAFF
TRBJ2-5	TRBV15	TRBD2	TGTGCCACCAGCAGAAGGACTAGCGGGGGGGAGACCCAGTACTTC	CATSRRTSGGETQYF
TRBJ2-3	TRBV30	TRBD1	TGTGCCTGGAGTCGGACAGGTACGTCAGATACGCAGTATTTT	CAWSRTGTSDTQYF
TRBJ2-1	TRBV10-3	TRBD2	TGTGCCTCCGGGCTCCAGCGGGAAGGGGATGAGCAGTTCTTC	CASGLQREGDEQFF
TRBJ1-2	TRBV11-3	-	TGTGCCAGCAGCTTATATAAGGGACTTTGGGTTAATGGCTACACCTTC	CASSLYKGLWVNGYTF
TRBJ2-7	TRBV20-1	TRBD1	TGCAGTGCTAGCCCCGACAGGGCACCGTACTTC	CSASPDRAPYF
TRBJ2-1	TRBV5-6	-	TGTGCCAGCAGCTTGTCGTTGCGGAGCTCCTACAATGAGCAGTTCTTC	CASSLSLRSSYNEQFF
TRBJ1-1	TRBV19	-	TGTGCCAGTAGTATAAGCCGTCCCACTGAAGCTTTCTTT	CASSISRPTEAFF
TRBJ2-7	TRBV14	-	TGTGCCAGCAGCCGCCCCGGAAGCGGGCCCTACGAGCAGTACTTC	CASSRPGSGPYEQYF
TRBJ2-7	TRBV25-1	TRBD1	TGTGCCAGCAGTGAAACATGGGGACAGGGCACCTACGAGCAGTACTTC	CASSETWGQGTYEQYF